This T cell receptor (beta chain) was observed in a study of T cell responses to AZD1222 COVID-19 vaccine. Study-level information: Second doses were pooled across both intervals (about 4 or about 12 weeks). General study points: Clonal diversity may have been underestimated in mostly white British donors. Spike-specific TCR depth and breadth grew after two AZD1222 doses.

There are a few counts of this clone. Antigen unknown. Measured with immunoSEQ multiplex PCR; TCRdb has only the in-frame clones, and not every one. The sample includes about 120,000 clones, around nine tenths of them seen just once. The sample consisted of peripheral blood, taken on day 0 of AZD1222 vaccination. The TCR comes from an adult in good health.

The CDR3 bases are TGTGCCAGCAGTACCGGGAGAGGAACTCAGCCCCAGCATTTT. The encoded protein is CASSTGRGTQPQHF. V usage is TRBV2 and J usage is TRBJ1-5, with no clear D. The CDR3 is 14 residues long. V lost 5 bases and J 6 bases, leaving 14 bases between the germline ends. The germline V gene encodes CDR1 SNHLY and CDR2 FYNNEI.